This T cell receptor (beta chain) was documented in a study of CD8+ T cells in alopecia areata. From germline, CDR1 is SQVTM and CDR2 ANQGSEA. This CDR3 spans 13 amino acids. The V and J ends lost 2 bases and 5 bases respectively, with 12 bases between them. As the sequencing template, cDNA was produced by extracting RNA and reverse transcribing it. Sequencing used immunoSEQ multiplex PCR; TCRdb keeps in-frame clones, though not all of them. The repertoire consists of around 300,000 clones, with 50% to 75% occurring once and the leading ten covering 0.75% to 0.95%. Documented treatment: oral pan-JAK inhibitor, 5-10 mg twice daily.

Source: CD4+ T cells sorted from blood, taken at week 52, from a patient treated with tofacitinib. The V and J genes are TRBV29-1 and TRBJ2-5, with no clear D. This sequence was found in a human donor with alopecia areata. CDR3 coding DNA: TGCAGCGTTGAACCACACAAGAGGGAGACCCAGTACTTC. It translates to CSVEPHKRETQYF.